This TCR beta chain derives from a study of T cells in Graves' hyperthyroidism and ophthalmopathy. The TCR beta CDR3 regions underwent amplification using RNA transcripts as the source. During a first-round RT-PCR of the TCR CDR3, the HTBI primer set was used. One entry per CDR3 protein results from TCRdb running MiXCR on the multiplex PCR reads. Altogether 560,000 or so distinct CDR3 sequences are present, 15% to 20% being singletons, with the ten largest covering about 50%. This clonotype was seen many times. Its antigen is currently unknown. The study excluded patients with uncontrolled infection, other autoimmune disease, pregnancy or lactation. Fresh peripheral blood, around 9.5 ml, yielded the PBMCs. Broader study findings: Blood held most thyroid clonotypes expanded above 0.001 frequency.

This sequence was found in a man aged 40-55 years with Graves' ophthalmopathy. The sequenced sample consisted of blood.

The CDR3 spells CATLRRGETQYF. CDR3 bases: TGTGCGACCCTACGTAGGGGAGAGACCCAGTACTTC. This chain connects TRBV30 to TRBJ2-5; D is possibly TRBD1 (5 bases). This CDR3 comprises 12 residues. Per germline, CDR1 GTSNPN and CDR2 SVGIG (reference sequence).